Below, 22 T cell receptor beta chains from the same sample are listed, as sequenced in a study of blood T cells in healthy people across ages. A J-beta primer mix and a sample-barcoded 5' primer were used in a second PCR of roughly 7 to 12 cycles. TCRdb processed the 5' RACE reads anew with MiXCR; each CDR3 protein has one entry. The sample holds around 1,000,000 distinct CDR3 sequences; roughly two fifths are singletons and the top ten take about an eighth. Material for sequencing was blood. These receptors were collected from a man younger than 35 in good health.

The V and J genes are TRBV11-2 and TRBJ1-2; possible D gene TRBD1, 5 bases. CDR3 length equals 15 residues. Germline V CDR1 and CDR2: SGHAT, FQNNGV. V was shortened by 0 bases and J by 5 bases, with 13 bases between the two germline ends. For the CDR3, the DNA is TGTGCCAGCAGCTTAGATAGGGACCCTTCTTATGGCTACACCTTC. The encoded protein is CASSLDRDPSYGYTF.

This clonotype was seen a few times. The CDR3 region is CSVAQGAANTGELFF. The DNA for the CDR3 is TGCAGCGTCGCACAGGGGGCAGCGAACACCGGGGAGCTGTTTTTT. This chain uses TRBV29-1 with TRBJ2-2; 9 nucleotides line up with TRBD1. The CDR3 is made up of 15 amino acids. V lost 6 bases and J lost 0; bases outside the gene matches: 5. In germline, CDR1 is SQVTM, CDR2 ANQGSEA.

This clonotype has more than one count but fewer than ten. The chain links TRBV12-3 or TRBV12-4 to TRBJ1-5; TRBD1 agrees at 9 bases. V lost 6 bases, J lost 3 bases, and 9 bases stayed unmatched. The CDR3 loop spans 16 amino acids. The CDR3 protein is CASRITGGVINQPQHF. DNA for the CDR3: TGTGCCAGCAGGATAACAGGGGGCGTAATCAATCAGCCCCAGCATTTT.

This clonotype has just a few counts. The rearrangement uses TRBV29-1 and TRBJ2-4; possible D gene TRBD2, 5 bases. CDR3 length: 11 residues. Germline V gene data show CDR1 as SQVTM and CDR2 as ANQGSEA. V was trimmed by 6 bases and J by 7 bases, leaving 10 bases between them. CDR3: CSVVTGNIQYF. In DNA form, the CDR3 reads TGCAGCGTAGTAACGGGGAACATTCAGTACTTC.

The chain recombines TRBV5-1 with TRBJ2-2; 7 bases fit TRBD2. The CDR3 runs to 13 residues. V dropped 6 bases and J dropped 4; count of bases not matched to a gene: 3. Germline CDR1 and CDR2: SGHRS and YFSETQ. CDR3 sequence (DNA): TGCGCCAGCACTCCGGGAGGCACCGGGGAGCTGTTTTTT. This sequence encodes CASTPGGTGELFF. The whole variable domain, filled in from reference TRBV5-1 and TRBJ2-2, reads KAGVTQTPRYLIKTRGQQVTLSCSPISGHRSVSWYQQTPGQGLQFLFEYFSETQRNKGNFPGRFSGRQFSNSRSEMNVSTLELGDSALYLCASTPGGTGELFFGEGSRLTVL.

This clonotype was counted many times. The V call is TRBV9, the J call TRBJ2-1, with 7 bases matching TRBD2. Germline CDR1 SGDLS, CDR2 YYNGEE. This CDR3 has 13 residues. J lost 4 bases, V lost 4 bases, and 2 bases had no gene match. CDR3 bases: TGTGCCAGCAGCACCGGGGGGTACAATGAGCAGTTCTTC. It encodes CASSTGGYNEQFF.

A few counts support this clonotype. J is TRBJ2-5 and V is TRBV27; no clear D. V lost 6 bases and J 2 bases, leaving 13 bases between the germline ends. In germline, CDR1 is MNHEY, CDR2 SMNVEV (reference sequence). The CDR3 extends over 14 amino acids. The CDR3: CASSFLDGQETQYF. The CDR3 DNA sequence: TGTGCCAGCAGCTTCCTCGACGGGCAAGAGACCCAGTACTTC.

This clonotype was detected only a few times. CDR3 residues: CASSQEPLSTDTQYF. The CDR3 DNA is TGCGCCAGCAGCCAAGAACCGCTCAGCACAGATACGCAGTATTTT. This chain connects TRBV4-1 to TRBJ2-3; D is unclear. The V end was cut by 0 bases, the J end by 0 bases, with 7 bases between. Germline V gives CDR1 MGHRA, CDR2 YSYEKL. The CDR3 is made up of 15 amino acids.

This clonotype was counted a few times. The gene calls are TRBV20-1 and TRBJ2-5, with 9 bases identical to TRBD1. This CDR3 has 14 amino acids. Germline CDR1 reads DFQATT; CDR2 reads SNEGSKA (reference sequence). Trimming cost V 3 bases and J 5 bases; bases outside gene matches: 7. Here the CDR3 reads CSARRTGAFETQYF. The CDR3 DNA sequence: TGCAGTGCTAGGAGGACAGGGGCGTTCGAGACCCAGTACTTC.

This clonotype has a handful of counts. The rearrangement joins TRBV6-6 to TRBJ1-4; D remains ambiguous. Trimming took 0 bases from V and 8 from J, leaving 13 bases between them. Per the germline V gene, CDR1 is MNHNY and CDR2 is SVGAGI (reference sequence). CDR3 length: 15 amino acids. CDR3 in amino acids: CASSYSASREEKLFF. The CDR3 nucleotides are TGTGCCAGCAGTTACTCCGCTTCCCGGGAGGAAAAACTGTTTTTT.

This clonotype was recorded at least ten times. The genes are TRBV27 and TRBJ1-2; TRBD1 agrees at 8 bases. From germline, CDR1 is MNHEY and CDR2 SMNVEV (reference sequence). With V trimmed by 6 bases and J by 4 bases, 4 bases remained unmatched. This CDR3 comprises 13 residues. CDR3 in DNA: TGTGCCAGCAGCCAACAGGGGGGCTATGGCTACACCTTC. Translated, it gives CASSQQGGYGYTF.

The CDR3: CSARANLPASYNEQFF. In nucleotides, the CDR3 is TGCAGTGCTAGAGCCAACTTACCCGCTTCCTACAATGAGCAGTTCTTC. J is TRBJ2-1 and V is TRBV20-1, with D unclear. With 1 base removed from V and 1 base from J, the gap between germline ends came to 14 bases. In germline, CDR1 is DFQATT, CDR2 SNEGSKA (reference sequence). The CDR3 length is 16 residues.

The chain recombines TRBV5-1 with TRBJ2-1, with 7 bases aligning to TRBD1. Germline V CDR1 and CDR2: SGHRS, YFSETQ. V shed 6 bases, J shed 5 bases, and the junction held 17 bases outside the gene matches. CDR3 length: 17 amino acids. The CDR3: CASIRSLTGTENNEQFF. The CDR3, as DNA: TGCGCCAGCATCCGATCATTGACCGGGACAGAAAACAATGAGCAGTTCTTC.

J is TRBJ2-5 and V is TRBV30; D remains ambiguous. V was trimmed by 4 bases and J by 1 base, leaving 7 bases between them. The CDR3 has 12 amino acids. Germline V CDR1 and CDR2: GTSNPN, SVGIG (reference sequence). The CDR3 coding sequence is TGTGCCTGGATACGTAGCCAAGAGACCCAGTACTTC. Translation gives CAWIRSQETQYF.

The gene calls are TRBV12-3 or TRBV12-4 and TRBJ1-1; possible D gene TRBD1, 5 bases. CDR3 length: 14 amino acids. Trimming left V 5 bases short and J 7 bases short, with 17 bases between. CDR3 nucleotides: TGTGCCAGCAGTGTCAACCCCGGGGCGGGTGAAGCTTTCTTT. Translated, it gives CASSVNPGAGEAFF.

The chain is built from TRBV5-1 and TRBJ2-7, with D hard to call. The CDR3 sequence is 14 residues long. Germline V lookup: CDR1 SGHRS, CDR2 YFSETQ. V was shortened by 0 bases and J by 2 bases, with 9 bases between the two germline ends. CDR3 sequence (DNA): TGCGCCAGCAGCTTGGAGGCTGGGACCTACGAGCAGTACTTC. Translating gives CASSLEAGTYEQYF.

A remark on this clonotype: A read error may explain this, as a much larger clone is one base away. V and J are TRBV4-1 and TRBJ1-2, with D perhaps TRBD1 (6 bases). V gave up 0 bases and J gave up 6 bases, with 17 bases separating them. The CDR3 sequence is 16 residues long. Germline CDR1 reads MGHRA; CDR2 reads YSYEKL. CDR3 loop: CASSQDWGTGYDGYTF. Here the CDR3 DNA reads TGCGCCAGCAGCCAAGATTGGGGCACAGGGTATGATGGCTACACCTTC.

This clonotype has a handful of counts. The chain joins TRBV6-5 to TRBJ1-2; no clear D gene. The length of the CDR3 is 11 residues. Germline V gene data show CDR1 as MNHEY and CDR2 as SVGAGI. V was cut by 11 bases and J by 1 base, with 8 bases left in between. The CDR3 DNA reads TGTGCCTTGATGGGTAACTATGGCTACACCTTC. Protein sequence: CALMGNYGYTF.

This chain links TRBV5-5 with TRBJ2-1; D gene uncertain. The assigned J gene may be wrong: the sequence end matches TRBJ2-7 better. Germline CDR1 and CDR2: SGHKS and YYEKEE (reference sequence). The CDR3 sequence is 14 residues long. The CDR3 coding sequence is TGTGCCAGCAGCTTGGAGTACCGGTACAATGAGCAGTACTTC. This codes for CASSLEYRYNEQYF.

This clonotype was seen just once. CDR3 protein: CASRDRVRGQTQYF. The CDR3 region has the DNA TGTGCCAGCAGGGACCGGGTGAGGGGACAGACCCAGTACTTC. The J gene is TRBJ2-5, the V gene TRBV2, with D perhaps being TRBD1 or TRBD2 (5 bases each). The CDR3 is made up of 14 amino acids. Trimming took off 6 bases at V and 6 bases at J, with 17 bases between the two ends. Germline CDR1 and CDR2: SNHLY and FYNNEI.

The chain is built from TRBV19 and TRBJ2-1; 8 nucleotides align to TRBD1. Germline V gene data show CDR1 as LNHDA and CDR2 as SQIVND (reference sequence). With 7 bases clipped from V and 4 bases from J, the junction kept 6 bases outside the gene matches. The CDR3 sequence is 14 residues long. This CDR3 reads CASTAGTGYNEQFF. The CDR3 coding sequence is TGTGCCAGTACTGCCGGGACAGGTTACAATGAGCAGTTCTTC. The full variable domain, in which reference TRBV19 and TRBJ2-1 provide the parts outside the CDR3, is DGGITQSPKYLFRKEGQNVTLSCEQNLNHDAMYWYRQDPGQGLRLIYYSQIVNDFQKGDIAEGYSVSREKKESFPLTVTSAQKNPTAFYLCASTAGTGYNEQFFGPGTRLTVL.

The genes are TRBV14 and TRBJ2-3; TRBD2 aligns across 10 bases. The germline V gene has CDR1 SGHDN and CDR2 FVKESK. V lost 3 bases and J lost 5; bases outside the gene matches: 5. This CDR3 region has 15 residues. The CDR3 DNA reads as TGTGCCAGCAGCCACGGAGCGGGGGGGGGAGATACGCAGTATTTT. Translation gives CASSHGAGGGDTQYF.